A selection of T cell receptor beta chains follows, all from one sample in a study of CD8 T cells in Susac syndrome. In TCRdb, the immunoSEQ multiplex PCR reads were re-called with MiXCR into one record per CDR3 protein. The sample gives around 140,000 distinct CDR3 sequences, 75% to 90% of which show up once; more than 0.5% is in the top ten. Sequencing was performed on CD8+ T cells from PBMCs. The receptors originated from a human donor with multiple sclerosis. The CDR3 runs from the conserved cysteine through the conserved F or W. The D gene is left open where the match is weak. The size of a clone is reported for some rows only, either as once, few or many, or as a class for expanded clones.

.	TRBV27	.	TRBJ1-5	TGTGCCAGCACCACAGGGAATCAGCCCCAGCATTTT	CASTTGNQPQHF
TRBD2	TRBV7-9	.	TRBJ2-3	TGTGCCAGCAGCTCCCCGGGGACTAGCCGGGAATCAGATACGCAGTATTTT	CASSSPGTSRESDTQYF
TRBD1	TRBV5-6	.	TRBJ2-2	TGTGCCAGCAGCTCTGGGGGGACAGGGAACACCGGGGAGCTGTTTTTT	CASSSGGTGNTGELFF
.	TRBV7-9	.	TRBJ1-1	TGTGCCAGCACTTCAGGTTGGGGGACTGAAGCTTTCTTT	CASTSGWGTEAFF
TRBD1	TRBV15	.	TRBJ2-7	TGTGCCACCAGCAGTTTCAGGGGGCCCTACGAGCAGTACTTC	CATSSFRGPYEQYF
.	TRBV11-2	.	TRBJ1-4	TGTGCCAGCAGCCGAGACTCGACAGGTTTGGAGGAAAAACTGTTTTTT	CASSRDSTGLEEKLFF
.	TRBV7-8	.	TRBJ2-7	TGTGCCAGCAGCTTGAGACAGACCTACGAGCAGTACTTC	CASSLRQTYEQYF
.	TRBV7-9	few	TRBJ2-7	TGTGCCAGCAGCTTTCCAGAGAACTACGAGCAGTACTTC	CASSFPENYEQYF
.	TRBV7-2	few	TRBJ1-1	TGTGCCAGCCGCTATGGGGAAGCTTTCTTT	CASRYGEAFF
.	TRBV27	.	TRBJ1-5	TGTGCCAGCAGTGGACAGAGCAATCAGCCCCAGCATTTT	CASSGQSNQPQHF
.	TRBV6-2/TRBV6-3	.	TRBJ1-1	TGTGCCAGCAGTTACGGGCAGTTTATCGAAGCTTTCTTT	CASSYGQFIEAFF
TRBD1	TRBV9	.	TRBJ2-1	TGTGCCAGCAGCGCCCTGACAGGGGGGCTCTCAAGTGAGCAGTTCTTC	CASSALTGGLSSEQFF
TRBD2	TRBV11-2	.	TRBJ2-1	TGTGCCAGCAGCGACACTAGCGGGAGCTTTGAGCAGTTCTTC	CASSDTSGSFEQFF
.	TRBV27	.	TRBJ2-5	TGTGCCAGCAGTTTATCGAATGGCCGGGAAGGTGCCCAGTACTTC	CASSLSNGREGAQYF
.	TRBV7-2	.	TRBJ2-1	TGTGCCAGCAGCTCAATCCTGGGGGGTCCCCACAATGAGCAGTTCTTC	CASSSILGGPHNEQFF
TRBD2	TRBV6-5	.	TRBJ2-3	TGTGCCAGCAGTTACAACGGGGGAGGGCCATCAGATACGCAGTATTTT	CASSYNGGGPSDTQYF
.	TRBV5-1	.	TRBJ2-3	TGCGCCAGCAGGGAATATGTGACTGGGGCAGATACGCAGTATTTT	CASREYVTGADTQYF
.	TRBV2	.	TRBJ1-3	TGTGCCAGCAGCGGGGGCTCTGGAAACACCATATATTTT	CASSGGSGNTIYF